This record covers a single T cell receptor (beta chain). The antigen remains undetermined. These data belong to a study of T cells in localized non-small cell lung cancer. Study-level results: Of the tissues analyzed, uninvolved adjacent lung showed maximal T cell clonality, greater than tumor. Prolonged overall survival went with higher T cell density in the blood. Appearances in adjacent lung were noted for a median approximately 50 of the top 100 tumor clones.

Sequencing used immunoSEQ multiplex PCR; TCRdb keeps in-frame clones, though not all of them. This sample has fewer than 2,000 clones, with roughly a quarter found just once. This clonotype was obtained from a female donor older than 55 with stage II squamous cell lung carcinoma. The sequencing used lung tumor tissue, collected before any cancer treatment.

The CDR3 spells CAWSLGGTGTHEQYF. The DNA for the CDR3 is TGTGCCTGGAGCCTAGGGGGGACAGGGACCCACGAGCAGTACTTC. This rearrangement joins TRBV30 to TRBJ2-7, with 9 bases lining up with TRBD1. Losses at the gene ends were 3 bases for V and 5 bases for J; bases not matched to a gene: 11. Per the germline V gene, CDR1 is GTSNPN and CDR2 is SVGIG (reference sequence). CDR3 length: 15 amino acids.